The rows below give T cell receptor beta chains drawn from one sample of a study of Graves' ophthalmopathy and Graves' hyperthyroidism. MiXCR, applied by TCRdb to the multiplex PCR reads, yields one record per CDR3 protein. This sample has about 58,000 distinct CDR3 sequences, with under 55% found just once. The sample consisted of peripheral blood. The receptors were sampled from an adult woman with Graves' ophthalmopathy. The CDR3 runs from the conserved cysteine through the conserved F or W. D genes are given only for firm matches. Not every row has a clone size; where given, it reads once, few, many or a size class.

clone_size d_call j_call v_call cdr3_aa cdr3_nt
many NA TRBJ1-5 TRBV6-1 CASTTPGQSNQPQHF TGTGCCAGCACCACACCGGGACAAAGCAATCAGCCCCAGCATTTT
few TRBD1 TRBJ1-6 TRBV20-1 CSASGTGDYNSPLHF TGCAGTGCTAGCGGAACAGGGGACTATAATTCACCCCTCCACTTT
many NA TRBJ1-3 TRBV9 CASSSPQADYISGNTIYF TGTGCCAGCAGCAGCCCCCAAGCAGACTACATTTCTGGAAACACCATATATTTT
NA NA TRBJ2-7 TRBV5-1 CASRGEEGGEQYF TGCGCCAGCAGAGGTGAGGAAGGCGGGGAGCAGTACTTC
NA TRBD1 TRBJ2-5 TRBV7-9 CASSADRVQETQYF TGTGCCAGCAGCGCAGACAGGGTCCAAGAGACCCAGTACTTC
NA NA TRBJ2-1 TRBV2 CASSDTLAIAYKQFF TGTGCCAGCAGTGATACGCTAGCGATTGCCTACAAGCAGTTCTTC
many NA TRBJ2-5 TRBV12-3/TRBV12-4 CASSFTAGKETQYF TGTGCCAGCAGTTTCACAGCTGGGAAAGAGACCCAGTACTTC
NA TRBD2 TRBJ2-7 TRBV9 CASSIGRDYPYEQYF TGTGCCAGCAGCATAGGGAGGGATTATCCCTACGAGCAGTACTTC
NA TRBD1 TRBJ2-2 TRBV19 CASSINRGSEELFF TGTGCCAGTAGTATTAACAGGGGTTCGGAGGAGCTGTTTTTT
NA TRBD2 TRBJ2-7 TRBV7-2 CASSLVPPLAVFYEQYF TGTGCCAGCAGCTTAGTCCCACCACTAGCGGTTTTCTACGAGCAGTACTTC
many NA TRBJ2-7 TRBV6-1 CAIWEQGTYEQYF TGTGCCATCTGGGAGCAGGGGACCTACGAGCAGTACTTC
NA NA TRBJ1-1 TRBV18 CASSPGREATEAFF TGTGCCAGCTCACCGGGACGGGAGGCCACTGAAGCTTTCTTT
NA NA TRBJ2-3 TRBV5-1 CASRLTGPSTDTQYF TGCGCCAGCAGGTTGACTGGGCCAAGCACAGATACGCAGTATTTT
many TRBD2 TRBJ2-2 TRBV24-1 CATSDPSTGGANTGELFF TGTGCCACCAGTGATCCCAGTACGGGAGGGGCGAACACCGGGGAGCTGTTTTTT
NA TRBD1 TRBJ1-5 TRBV24-1 CATGGWETQHF TGTGCCACAGGGGGCTGGGAGACCCAGCATTTT
NA NA TRBJ2-3 TRBV4-2 CASSQGHGIGTDTQYF TGTGCCAGCAGCCAAGGGCATGGAATTGGGACAGATACGCAGTATTTT